Shown below are 26 T cell receptor beta chains from a single sample sequenced in a study of identical twins. TCRdb reanalysed the 5' RACE reads using MiXCR and keeps one entry per CDR3 protein. The sample yields 280,000 or so distinct CDR3 sequences, under 9% seen once. The sample also formed part of further work on yellow fever vaccine responses in identical twins.

Sequencing was done on a sample of memory (CD45RO+) T cells sorted from blood. The source is a woman between 18 and 30 years old in good health.

This clonotype was seen more than once but under ten times. V gene TRBV6-6 combines with J gene TRBJ1-2; 7 nucleotides line up with TRBD1. The CDR3 extends over 13 amino acids. CDR1 and CDR2 from the germline V gene are MNHNY and SVGAGI (reference sequence). Trimming took 6 bases from V and 2 from J; bases not matched to a gene: 3. The CDR3 here is CASSGTENYGYTF. The CDR3 DNA is TGTGCCAGCAGCGGGACAGAAAACTATGGCTACACCTTC.

This clonotype was detected many times. This rearrangement joins TRBV5-6 to TRBJ1-5, with D unresolved. V was trimmed by 0 bases and J by 5 bases, leaving 9 bases between them. Germline assignment: CDR1 SGHDT and CDR2 YYEEEE. The CDR3 has 14 amino acids. In DNA, the CDR3 is TGTGCCAGCAGCTTGGCAGGCGTACATCAGCCCCAGCATTTT. Its protein product is CASSLAGVHQPQHF.

This clonotype was seen ten or more times. The rearrangement uses TRBV12-3 or TRBV12-4 and TRBJ2-1; 8 positions match TRBD2. This CDR3 region has 15 residues. V was pared by 6 bases and J by 2 bases, with 6 bases of the junction left unmatched. The CDR3 coding sequence is TGTGCCAGCAGCCCTAGCGGGCCTCCCTACAATGAGCAGTTCTTC. Amino acid sequence: CASSPSGPPYNEQFF.

The rearrangement uses TRBV27 and TRBJ2-7; TRBD2 matches 11 bases. Germline CDR1 reads MNHEY; CDR2 reads SMNVEV (reference sequence). Trimming took 6 bases from V and 2 from J; bases not matched to a gene: 6. This CDR3 spans 15 amino acids. The CDR3 region is CASSLLAGGTYEQYV. CDR3 nucleotides: TGTGCCAGCAGCCTGCTAGCGGGGGGCACCTACGAGCAGTACGTC.

This clonotype occurred a few times. The V call is TRBV12-5, the J call TRBJ2-5, with 10 bases aligning to TRBD1. The CDR3 length is 18 residues. Losses at the gene ends were 1 base for V and 3 bases for J; bases not matched to a gene: 11. In germline, CDR1 is LGHNT, CDR2 FRNRAP. The CDR3 sequence is CASGLGAGTGVPKETQYF. CDR3 DNA sequence: TGTGCTAGTGGTTTGGGGGCCGGGACAGGGGTACCGAAAGAGACCCAGTACTTC. The variable domain in full, completed from reference TRBV12-5 and TRBJ2-5, reads DARVTQTPRHKVTEMGQEVTMRCQPILGHNTVFWYRQTMMQGLELLAYFRNRAPLDDSGMPKDRFSAEMPDATLATLKIQPSEPRDSAVYFCASGLGAGTGVPKETQYFGPGTRLLVL.

The table lists this clonotype with a few counts. The chain couples TRBV27 to TRBJ2-2; D might be TRBD1 (6 bases). Trimming pared 6 bases from V and 4 bases from J, leaving 12 bases between. This CDR3 region has 14 residues. The germline V gene has CDR1 MNHEY and CDR2 SMNVEV (reference sequence). The CDR3 region is CASRRDIATGELFF. The CDR3 DNA is TGTGCCAGCAGACGGGACATCGCCACCGGGGAGCTGTTTTTT.

This clonotype was observed a few times. The V and J genes are TRBV15 and TRBJ2-7; 10 nucleotides match TRBD1. Germline CDR1 LNHNV, CDR2 YYDKDF (reference sequence). V trimming: 3 bases; J trimming: 12 bases; junction bases outside the gene matches: 14. CDR3 size: 15 residues. The CDR3 loop reads CATSSSPGTGAPPYF. Written as DNA, the CDR3 is TGTGCCACCAGCAGTTCGCCCGGGACAGGGGCCCCTCCGTACTTC.

V gene TRBV28 combines with J gene TRBJ2-7; D possibly corresponds to TRBD1 (5 bases). The V and J ends lost 2 bases and 4 bases respectively, with 6 bases between them. There are 12 residues in the CDR3. Germline CDR1 MDHEN, CDR2 SYDVKM. CDR3 loop: CASSLAGYEQYV. For the CDR3, the DNA is TGTGCCAGCAGTTTAGCAGGGTACGAGCAGTACGTC.

Ten or more counts support this clonotype. The V gene is TRBV12-3 or TRBV12-4, the J gene TRBJ1-3, with 9 bases aligning to TRBD1. The ends lost 3 bases at V and 3 bases at J; junction bases unmatched: 9. This CDR3 contains 17 residues. The CDR3 sequence is CASSFVGQGLFGNTIYF. CDR3 coding DNA: TGTGCCAGCAGTTTTGTCGGACAGGGGTTATTTGGAAACACCATATATTTT.

This clonotype was picked up a small number of times. V gene TRBV6-1 combines with J gene TRBJ1-1; 7 nucleotides align to TRBD1. V dropped 6 bases and J dropped 0; count of bases not matched to a gene: 7. CDR1 is MNHNS, CDR2 SASEGT, per germline. CDR3 size: 15 residues. CDR3 amino acids: CASREPGQMNTEAFF. The CDR3 DNA sequence: TGTGCCAGCAGGGAACCGGGACAGATGAACACTGAAGCTTTCTTT.

Ten or more counts support this clonotype. This chain uses TRBV2 with TRBJ1-3, with no clear D. With 6 bases removed from V and 4 bases from J, the gap between germline ends came to 13 bases. CDR1 is SNHLY, CDR2 FYNNEI, per germline. The CDR3 sequence is 14 residues long. DNA of the CDR3: TGTGCCAGCAGGTCGTCCGTTCTCGGAAACACCATATATTTT. Its translation: CASRSSVLGNTIYF.

The chain recombines TRBV6-6 with TRBJ1-6, with D perhaps matching TRBD1 (6 bases). Germline assignment: CDR1 MNHNY and CDR2 SVGAGI (reference sequence). This CDR3 is 13 amino acids long. V lost 6 bases and J 10 bases, leaving 13 bases between the germline ends. CDR3 sequence (DNA): TGTGCCAGCAGACCGGGACAAGGATCACCCCTCCACTTT. The encoded protein is CASRPGQGSPLHF.

Many counts were recorded for this clonotype. This chain uses TRBV5-1 with TRBJ2-1; 8 bases map to TRBD2. With V trimmed by 0 bases and J by 6 bases, 2 bases remained unmatched. Per the germline V gene, CDR1 is SGHRS and CDR2 is YFSETQ. The CDR3 contains 14 residues. CDR3 loop: CASSLDGTSNEQFF. In DNA form, the CDR3 reads TGCGCCAGCAGCTTGGATGGGACTAGCAATGAGCAGTTCTTC.

In this sample, this clonotype turned up many times. V usage is TRBV12-3 or TRBV12-4 and J usage is TRBJ2-7, with TRBD1 as a possible D gene (6 bases). V was cut by 2 bases and J by 9 bases, with 14 bases left in between. CDR3 size: 13 residues. This chain's CDR3 is CASSLSGDRSQYF. The CDR3 region has the DNA TGTGCCAGCAGTTTATCAGGGGACCGGTCGCAGTACTTC.

There are many counts of this clonotype. The CDR3 DNA follows: TGTGCCAGTAGTAGAGACGGATCCTCTGGGGCCAACGTCCTGACTTTC. Amino acid sequence: CASSRDGSSGANVLTF. The chain uses TRBV19 and TRBJ2-6; D is ambiguous. The CDR3 totals 16 residues. V shed 4 bases and J shed 0 bases, with 10 bases lying between them. The germline gives CDR1 LNHDA, CDR2 SQIVND (reference sequence).

This clonotype occurred many times. The rearrangement uses TRBV4-1 and TRBJ2-4, with TRBD1 matching over 8 bases. The germline CDR1 and CDR2 sequences are MGHRA and YSYEKL. With V trimmed by 0 bases and J by 0 bases, 7 bases remained unmatched. The CDR3 is 18 residues long. CDR3 in DNA: TGCGCCAGCAGCCAAGAGTGGGCAGGGGGCTTAGCCAAAAACATTCAGTACTTC. Its protein is CASSQEWAGGLAKNIQYF.

CDR3 loop: CSARRLAGGNNEQFF. DNA of the CDR3: TGCAGTGCTAGAAGACTAGCGGGGGGGAACAATGAGCAGTTCTTC. The chain recombines TRBV20-1 with TRBJ2-1; TRBD2 agrees at 14 bases. The V gene's germline CDR1 is DFQATT and CDR2 SNEGSKA (reference sequence). Trimming removed 2 bases from V and 5 bases from J; junction bases left unmatched: 2. This CDR3 comprises 15 residues.

This clonotype was observed many times. The V gene is TRBV12-3 or TRBV12-4, the J gene TRBJ2-1, with 15 bases identical to TRBD2. V was clipped by 5 bases and J by 7 bases; unmatched bases: 12. The CDR3 has 18 residues. The CDR3: CASSLDSPGLAGGNEQFF. CDR3 DNA sequence: TGTGCCAGCAGTCTAGACAGTCCGGGACTAGCGGGGGGAAATGAGCAGTTCTTC.

This clonotype was counted many times. The chain is built from TRBV6-1 and TRBJ1-6; D call uncertain. The CDR3 covers 13 residues. V was cut by 3 bases and J by 4 bases, with 4 bases left in between. CDR1 MNHNS and CDR2 SASEGT come from the germline V gene. For the CDR3, the DNA is TGTGCCAGCAGTGACAAATATAATTCACCCCTCCACTTT. Its translation is CASSDKYNSPLHF.

This clonotype was seen repeatedly, ten times or more. This chain links TRBV6-6 with TRBJ1-4; D is undetermined. V lost 7 bases, J lost 5 bases, and 11 bases lay in between. The CDR3 totals 13 residues. Per the germline V gene, CDR1 is MNHNY and CDR2 is SVGAGI (reference sequence). This CDR3 is CASMGQRNEKLFF. CDR3 bases: TGTGCCAGCATGGGCCAGAGGAATGAAAAACTGTTTTTT.

This clonotype was counted ten times or more. The genes are TRBV2 and TRBJ1-4, with TRBD1 as a possible D gene (5 bases). V was trimmed by 0 bases and J by 0 bases, leaving 5 bases between them. Germline values: CDR1 SNHLY, CDR2 FYNNEI. The CDR3 has 15 amino acids. The chain's CDR3 is CASSEAGATNEKLFF. CDR3 in DNA: TGTGCCAGCAGTGAAGCAGGGGCAACTAATGAAAAACTGTTTTTT.

This clonotype was detected only a few times. This chain joins TRBV25-1 and TRBJ2-7, with D perhaps TRBD1 (5 bases). This CDR3 comprises 13 residues. The germline V gene encodes CDR1 MGHDK and CDR2 SYGVNS. V gave up 2 bases and J gave up 4 bases, with 9 bases separating them. The chain's CDR3 is CASSEQGSYEQYF. CDR3 nucleotides: TGTGCCAGCAGTGAACAGGGCAGTTACGAGCAGTACTTC.

This clonotype was counted between two and nine times. The chain combines TRBV20-1 with TRBJ2-1, with 11 bases aligning to TRBD1. Germline CDR1 reads DFQATT; CDR2 reads SNEGSKA (reference sequence). The CDR3 is 19 residues long. Trimming cost V 5 bases and J 15 bases; bases outside gene matches: 30. The DNA for the CDR3 is TGCAGTGCTCCGTTCGGGACAGGGGGGGTCAGACGGATACTAGAGAGTCGGTTCTTC. It yields the protein CSAPFGTGGVRRILESRFF.

In its sample, this clonotype was seen a few times. V usage is TRBV9 and J usage is TRBJ2-7; D might be TRBD2 (6 bases). Germline loops: CDR1 SGDLS, CDR2 YYNGEE. V was shortened by 4 bases and J by 6 bases, with 17 bases between the two germline ends. CDR3 length: 14 amino acids. The CDR3 here is CASSPGTPAGEQYF. The CDR3 DNA is TGTGCCAGCAGCCCGGGGACCCCAGCGGGCGAGCAGTACTTC.

This clonotype appeared a single time. The chain employs TRBV6-1 and TRBJ2-7, with D possibly matching TRBD2 (6 bases). Deletions cut 6 bases from V and 4 bases from J, with 13 bases between. Germline CDR1 and CDR2: MNHNS and SASEGT. The CDR3 is 13 amino acids. CDR3 nucleotide sequence: TGTGCCAGCAGGGCCGGGACTTCATACGAGCAGTACTTC. Translating gives CASRAGTSYEQYF.

The sample holds many counts of this clonotype. This chain uses TRBV28 with TRBJ1-6, with D hard to call. V was trimmed by 1 base and J by 7 bases, leaving 5 bases between them. Germline lookup yields CDR1 MDHEN and CDR2 SYDVKM. The CDR3 contains 13 residues. The CDR3 DNA reads TGTGCCAGCAGTTTATTAGGAAATTCACCCCTCCACTTT. Protein sequence: CASSLLGNSPLHF.